The source of this TCR beta chain is a study of long-term antiretroviral therapy in people with HIV. On the study more broadly: Samples from the earliest time points predate the 2015 immediate-ART recommendation by about a decade.

Version v3.0 of the immunoSEQ assay was performed at survey level. Here immunoSEQ multiplex PCR was the method, and the copy in TCRdb shows in-frame clones only, minus some. The sample consists of 30,000 to 35,000 clones, over 85% of them appearing once. CDR1 LNHDA and CDR2 SQIVND come from the germline V gene (reference sequence). CDR3 length equals 14 residues. The ends were cut back, 7 bases at V and 5 bases at J, with 14 bases in the middle. Before they underwent DNA extraction, samples held roughly 0.95-11 million cryopreserved PBMC. The sample was unsorted PBMCs, taken around 5.5 years after starting antiretroviral therapy. The rearrangement uses TRBV19 and TRBJ2-2; a possible D gene is TRBD2 (6 bases). This clonotype was obtained from a woman aged 45-65 years with HIV. This CDR3 reads CASKNQAGTGELFF. In DNA, the CDR3 is TGTGCCAGTAAAAATCAGGCGGGAACCGGGGAGCTGTTTTTT.